This T cell receptor (beta chain) was captured in a study of cytomegalovirus exposure and HLA in healthy donors. Trimming removed 5 bases from V and 6 bases from J, with 14 bases in between. The CDR3 covers 13 residues. CDR1 and CDR2 (germline): LNHNV, YYDKDF (reference sequence). PCR was performed using 60 Vbeta and 13 Jbeta primers. The assay was immunoSEQ multiplex PCR, and TCRdb's table has in-frame clones only and misses some. The sample records some 98,000 clones, approximately 70% being singletons. This clone came up a few times. Its specificity is unknown. Healthy people donating bone marrow made up the donors. Study results and limitations: A later analysis linked a missense variant in DCLRE1C to the trimming of TCR beta V and J genes.

J is TRBJ2-7 and V is TRBV15; D possibly corresponds to TRBD2 (5 bases). This sequence was found in a man aged 45 to 65 in good health and CMV-seronegative. Sample: PBMCs. Here the CDR3 DNA reads TGTGCCACCAGCCCCCTAGCCTCGTTCGAGCAGTACTTC. It translates to CATSPLASFEQYF.